This T cell receptor beta chain derives from a study of shared clonotypes between healthy human individuals (dated by TCRdb to the early 2020s). Concerning the study at large: Two women and a few men aged 18 to 49 years were included in the cohort. Each donor's leukapheresis produced roughly between roughly 0.94 and 9.5 billion PBMCs. Different laboratories and diverse techniques were used to prepare libraries and sequence TCR repertoires, to increase sequencing depth and limit assay-specific biases. Blood TCR repertoires of roughly five healthy adults were deeply sequenced to estimate repertoire size and the extent of clonotype sharing between individuals. For each donor, CD4 naive and CD4 memory were each given three plates, CD8 naive was given two plates, and CD8 memory was given one plate. Broad study findings and their caveats: Only blood was sampled, and tissue TCR repertoires likely differ from those in blood. The small number of donors limited the genetic and exposure-history diversity represented. Sharing across several donors was observed for 5% to 6.5% of naive CD4, under 4% of naive CD8, roughly 2.3% of memory CD4, and around 0.42% of memory CD8 clonotypes. Rarefaction of sorted-subset datasets indicated incomplete sequencing despite the large sequencing depth. Compared with non-shared clonotypes, the clonotypes found in all four sorted-subset donors had higher generation probabilities. Based on pairwise subsampling, the degree of clonotype sharing among donors was expected to be affected by sequencing depth. Estimated clonotype richness was generally larger for naive than for memory subsets.

The CDR3 runs 14 residues from the cysteine to the phenylalanine. Only CDR3 DNA remains: 42 bases, in frame from the first base. Trimming removed 1 base from V and 7 bases from J, leaving 11 bases between the germline ends. Via the germline V gene, CDR1 is SGHTA and CDR2 FQGNSA. The donors were healthy, HIV-negative adults with no recently reported acute infections or vaccinations. Every donor was a Caucasian adult living in Nashville, Tennessee, USA. CD4+ T cells were enriched through magnetic negative selection, after which naive cells were positively selected on CD45RA and the remaining negative fraction served as the memory subset. Blood was obtained by leukapheresis, after which PBMCs were separated by Ficoll-Histopaque density gradient centrifugation and cryopreserved in liquid nitrogen vapor phase. Purity and quantity of every magnetically sorted T cell population were checked by analytical flow cytometry. Genomic DNA was isolated from each sorted fraction and quantified by UV absorbance on a Nanodrop 2000c.

Using the deep immunoSEQ assay, TCR CDR3 regions were amplified from genomic DNA by multiplex PCR. Genomic DNA extracted from each cell subset was distributed evenly over all wells of several immunoSEQ 96-well plates, and each plate served as one replicate. For sorted subsets, each replicate PCR was loaded with 200 ng genomic DNA, equivalent to 30,000 or so T cell genomes. The purified libraries were quantified using a Qubit 3.0 fluorometer, sized with a Bioanalyzer 2100, and then quantified again using the KAPA Library Quantification kit. Each immunoSEQ 96-well plate was sequenced on its own single-read 150-cycle Illumina NextSeq 550 flow cell. The authors' pipeline ran thus. Because the immunoSEQ output held only junctional sequences and lacked quality scores, the filtering could not match the filtering applied to full-length reads. Sequences were annotated with PyIR, a Python wrapper for IgBLAST v1.9, and V/J genes and CDR3 were assigned using IMGT germline references. Reads were removed for weak V/J assignments (E-value above 1e-6), missing CDR3, stop codons, out-of-frame junctions, or ambiguous translated residues. A V3J clonotype was defined by an identical inferred V gene, J gene, and CDR3 amino acid sequence. Percentage overlap between repertoires was computed as shared unique clonotypes divided by the size of the smaller repertoire. Richness of each repertoire was evaluated using RTK rarefaction, the Chao1 estimator, and Recon v2.1 estimates of unobserved clonotypes. Generation probabilities were computed with OLGA for all TCRbeta clonotypes obtained by the gDNA method from a handful of donors. Drawn from immuneACCESS, this table holds only the in-frame rearrangements with V and J called that TCRdb kept. Clones are partly lost; checked studies trace under half to an unresolved V gene and leave the rest unexplained. D and trimming come from the DNA, and the V and J calls and clone size come from that table. Counted in this sample were over 1.5 million clones; 95% to 99% of them appeared once. The top ten hold about 0.45% of the sample.

Regarding this clone: The target of this receptor is not known. Within one base of it there is no much larger clone, and no base qualities were kept.

The sequence joins TRBV7-2 to TRBJ2-4; TRBD1 could be the D gene, as 6 bases match. This sequence was found in a man younger than 40 in good health. The sequenced sample consisted of naive CD4+ T cells sorted from blood. The label giving this sample's cell subset or site can be read as: CD45RA+ positively selected. The DNA reads as follows: TGTGCCAGCAGCTTAGGTCACAGGGTGAACATTCAGTACTTC. Its protein product is CASSLGHRVNIQYF.